This T cell receptor beta chain is from a study of blood T cell repertoires in COVID-19. About the research overall: Samples came from the United States, Italy and Spain, spanning acute and convalescent COVID-19. Sources were T cells, B-cell-depleted T cells, or PBMCs; the material itself was cDNA or gDNA.

Methods used by the authors: How many nucleated cells were present was estimated from reference gene primer amplification. Assay used: immunoSEQ multiplex PCR; TCRdb lists only in-frame clones, some missing. V, J and clone size were drawn from that table, and D and trimming were deduced from the DNA. The table lists about 110,000 clones, around 83% of them singletons, with roughly 1.4% in the top ten. V lost 4 bases to trimming and J lost 2 bases; unmatched junction nucleotides: 3. The CDR3 runs to 15 residues. Per the germline V gene, CDR1 is SGDLS and CDR2 is YYNGEE. This clone was recorded once. The clonotype comes from a middle-aged man with acute or convalescent COVID-19. The chain employs TRBV9 and TRBJ2-1, with 10 bases aligning to TRBD2. Sequenced input: peripheral blood. The CDR3 DNA sequence: TGTGCCAGCAGCCCTAGCGGGAGAACCTACAATGAGCAGTTCTTC. Amino acids: CASSPSGRTYNEQFF.